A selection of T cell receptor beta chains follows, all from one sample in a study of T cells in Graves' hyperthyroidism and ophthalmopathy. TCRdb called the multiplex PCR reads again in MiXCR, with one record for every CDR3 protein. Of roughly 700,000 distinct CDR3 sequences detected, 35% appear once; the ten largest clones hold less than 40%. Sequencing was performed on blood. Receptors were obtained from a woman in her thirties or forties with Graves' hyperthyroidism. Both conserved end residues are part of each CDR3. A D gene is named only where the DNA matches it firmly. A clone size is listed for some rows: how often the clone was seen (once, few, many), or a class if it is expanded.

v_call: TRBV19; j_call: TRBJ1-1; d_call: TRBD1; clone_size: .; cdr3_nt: TGTGCCAGTAGTATCAAGCCGGGACAGCTATATGAAGCTTTCTTT; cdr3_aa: CASSIKPGQLYEAFF
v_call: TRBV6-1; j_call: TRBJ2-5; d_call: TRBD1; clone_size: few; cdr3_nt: TGTGCCAGCTTTCAGGACAGGGGAATAGAGACCCAGTACTTC; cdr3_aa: CASFQDRGIETQYF
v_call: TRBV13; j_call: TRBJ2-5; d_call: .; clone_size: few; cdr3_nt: TGTGCCAGCAGTTTGATGCGCGCCGAGACCCAGTACTTC; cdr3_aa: CASSLMRAETQYF
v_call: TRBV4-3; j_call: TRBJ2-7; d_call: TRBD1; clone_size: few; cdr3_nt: TGCGCCAGCAGCTTCAGTGGGACAGGGGAGTCCTACGAGCAGTACTTC; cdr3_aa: CASSFSGTGESYEQYF
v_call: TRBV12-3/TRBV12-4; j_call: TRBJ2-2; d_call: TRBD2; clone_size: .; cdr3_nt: TGTGCCAGCAGTTTCCCCGGGACTAGCGGGAGTGACACCGGGGAGCTGTTTTTT; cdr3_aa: CASSFPGTSGSDTGELFF
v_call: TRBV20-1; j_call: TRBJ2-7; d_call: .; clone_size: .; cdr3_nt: TGCAGTGCTAGAGATTCGAGGGTGGGAAATGAGCAGTACTTC; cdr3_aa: CSARDSRVGNEQYF
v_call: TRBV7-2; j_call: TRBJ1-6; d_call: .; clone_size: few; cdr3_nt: TGTGCCCCAGCGGCGTTAAATTCACCCCTCCACTTT; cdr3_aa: CAPAALNSPLHF
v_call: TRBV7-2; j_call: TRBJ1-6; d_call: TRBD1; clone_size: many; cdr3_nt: TGTGCCAGCAGCGGACAGGGGGCGGGTAATTCACCCCTCCACTTT; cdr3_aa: CASSGQGAGNSPLHF
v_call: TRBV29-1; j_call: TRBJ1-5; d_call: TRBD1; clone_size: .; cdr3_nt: TGCAGCGCTGGGACAGGGGCGACAAATCAGCCCCAGCATTTT; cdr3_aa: CSAGTGATNQPQHF
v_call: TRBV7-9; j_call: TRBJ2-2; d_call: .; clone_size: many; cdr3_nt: TGTGCCAGCAGCCGCGGGGACACCGGGGAGCTGTTTTTT; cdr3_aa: CASSRGDTGELFF
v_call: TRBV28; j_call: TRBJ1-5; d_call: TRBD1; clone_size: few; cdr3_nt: TGTGCCAGCAGTCCCGGGACAGCCTATCAGCCCCAGCATTTT; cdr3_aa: CASSPGTAYQPQHF
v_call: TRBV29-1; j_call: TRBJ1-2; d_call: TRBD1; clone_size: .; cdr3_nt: TGCAGCATTGAACCACAGGGGGCAGGGGGCTACACCTTC; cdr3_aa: CSIEPQGAGGYTF
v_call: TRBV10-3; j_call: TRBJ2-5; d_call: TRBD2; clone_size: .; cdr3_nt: TGTGCCATCAGTGAGTCAGCGGGGGGGGAAGAGACCCGGTACTTC; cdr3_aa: CAISESAGGEETRYF
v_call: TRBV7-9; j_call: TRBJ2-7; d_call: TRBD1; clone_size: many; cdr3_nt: TGTGCCAGCAGCCGGACAGGGGGAGGCGAGCAGTACTTC; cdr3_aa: CASSRTGGGEQYF
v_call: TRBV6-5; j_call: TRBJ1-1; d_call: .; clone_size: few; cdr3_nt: TGTGCCAGCAGTTTCCAGAGTAGGACTGAAGCTTTCTTT; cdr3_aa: CASSFQSRTEAFF
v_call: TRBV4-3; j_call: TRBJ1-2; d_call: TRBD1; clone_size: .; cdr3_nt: TGCGCCAGCAGCCAAGTCGGGACAGGGAACTATGGCTACACCTTC; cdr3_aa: CASSQVGTGNYGYTF
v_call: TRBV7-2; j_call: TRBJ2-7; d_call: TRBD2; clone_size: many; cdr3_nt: TGTGCCAGCAGCCCCACCTCTAGCGGGGGGTCCTACGAGCAGTACTTC; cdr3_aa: CASSPTSSGGSYEQYF
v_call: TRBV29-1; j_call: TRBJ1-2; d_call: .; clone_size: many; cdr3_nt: TGCAGCGTTGAAGTATCCAGGGCCGGGGGCTACACCTTC; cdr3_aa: CSVEVSRAGGYTF
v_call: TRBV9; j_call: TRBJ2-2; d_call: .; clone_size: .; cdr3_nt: TGTGCCAGCAGCGTAGCCCCGGGGCTGAACACCGGGGAGCTGTTTTTT; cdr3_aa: CASSVAPGLNTGELFF
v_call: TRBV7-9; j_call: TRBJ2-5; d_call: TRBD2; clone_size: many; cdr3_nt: TGTGCCAGCAGCCCCAGCGGGGGGGCCCAAGAGACCCAGTACTTC; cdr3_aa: CASSPSGGAQETQYF
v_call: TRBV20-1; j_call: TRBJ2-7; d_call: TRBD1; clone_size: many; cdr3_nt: TGCAGTGCTAGAGATGGGGCTCAGGGGGCTAGGTACGAGCAGTACTTC; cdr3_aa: CSARDGAQGARYEQYF
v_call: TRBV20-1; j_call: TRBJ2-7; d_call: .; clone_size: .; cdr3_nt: TGCAGTGCTAGAGATGGGAAGCAACTAAGCTACGAGCAGTACTTC; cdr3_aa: CSARDGKQLSYEQYF
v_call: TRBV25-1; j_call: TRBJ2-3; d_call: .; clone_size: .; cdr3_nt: TGTGCCAGCAGTGAATGGGGGATCGGGATAGGTACGCAGTATTTT; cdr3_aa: CASSEWGIGIGTQYF
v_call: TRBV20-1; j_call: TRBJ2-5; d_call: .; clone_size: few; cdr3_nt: TGCAGTGACGGGCGGGAAGGTCGAGAGACCCAGTACTTC; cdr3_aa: CSDGREGRETQYF
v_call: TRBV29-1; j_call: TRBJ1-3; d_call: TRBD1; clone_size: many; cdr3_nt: TGCAGCGTTCAACGACAGGGTGGATCTGGAAACACCATATATTTT; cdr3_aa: CSVQRQGGSGNTIYF
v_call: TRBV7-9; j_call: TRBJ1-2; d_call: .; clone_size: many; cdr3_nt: TGTGCCAGCAGCCCTATCCCTACGACCCGTGGCTACACCTTC; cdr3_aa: CASSPIPTTRGYTF
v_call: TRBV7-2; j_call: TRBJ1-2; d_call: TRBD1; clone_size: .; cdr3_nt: TGTGCCAGCAGCTTATTAGCAGGGGGTTATGGCTACACCTTC; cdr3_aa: CASSLLAGGYGYTF
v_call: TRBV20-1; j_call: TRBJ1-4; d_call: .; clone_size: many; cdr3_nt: TGCAGTGCTAGGGGGGGACCGCGCAATGAAAAACTGTTTTTT; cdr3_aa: CSARGGPRNEKLFF
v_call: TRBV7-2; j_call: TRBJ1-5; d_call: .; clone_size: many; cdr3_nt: TGTGCCAGCAGCCCACAGGGAGATCAGCCCCAGCATTTT; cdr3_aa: CASSPQGDQPQHF
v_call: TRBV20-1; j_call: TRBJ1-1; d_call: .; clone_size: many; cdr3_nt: TGCAGTGCTAGGTTTAGTAGGGGCGACACTGAAGCTTTCTTT; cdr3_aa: CSARFSRGDTEAFF
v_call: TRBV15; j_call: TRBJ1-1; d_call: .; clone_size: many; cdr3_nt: TGTGCCACCAGCAGAGATAATCCCCGAGGTGAAGCTTTCTTT; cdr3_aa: CATSRDNPRGEAFF
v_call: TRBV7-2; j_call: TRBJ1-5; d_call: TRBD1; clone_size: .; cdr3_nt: TGTGCCAGCAGCTTAAAGTTTCCGGGACAGGGGGGCCAGCCCCAGCATTTT; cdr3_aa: CASSLKFPGQGGQPQHF
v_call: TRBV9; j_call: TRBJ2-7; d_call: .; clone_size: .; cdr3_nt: TGTGCCAGCAGCGTAGGGACCGCCACCAACGAGCAGTACTTC; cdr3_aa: CASSVGTATNEQYF
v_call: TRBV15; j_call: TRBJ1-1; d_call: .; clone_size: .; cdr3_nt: TGTGCCACCAGCAGGGGGGGATTACTCAACACTGAAGCTTTCTTT; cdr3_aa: CATSRGGLLNTEAFF
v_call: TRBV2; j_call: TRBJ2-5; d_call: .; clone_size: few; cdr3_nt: TGTGCCAGCAGAAGTACAGCCCAGTACTTC; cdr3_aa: CASRSTAQYF
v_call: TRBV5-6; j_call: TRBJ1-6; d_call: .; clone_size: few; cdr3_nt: TGTGCCAGCAGCTTCTTCGGGGGCTCCTATAATTCACCCCTCCACTTT; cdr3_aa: CASSFFGGSYNSPLHF
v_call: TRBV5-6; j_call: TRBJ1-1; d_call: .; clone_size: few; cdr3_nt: TGTGCCAGCAGCTTGGTTTATGTACAGGTGAACACTGAAGCTTTCTTT; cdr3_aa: CASSLVYVQVNTEAFF
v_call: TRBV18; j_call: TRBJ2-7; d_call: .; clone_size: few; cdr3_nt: TGTGCCAGCTCACCGCAAACAGATTCCGAGCAGTACTTC; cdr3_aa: CASSPQTDSEQYF
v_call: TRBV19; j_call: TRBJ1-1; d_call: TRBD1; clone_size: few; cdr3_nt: TGTGCCAGTAGTACCTGGGAGACAGGGGGCACTGAAGCTTTCTTT; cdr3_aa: CASSTWETGGTEAFF
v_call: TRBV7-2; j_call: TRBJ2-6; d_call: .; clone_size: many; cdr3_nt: TGTGCCAGCAGCTTATGGGGTTCTGGGGCCAACGTCCTGACTTTC; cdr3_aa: CASSLWGSGANVLTF
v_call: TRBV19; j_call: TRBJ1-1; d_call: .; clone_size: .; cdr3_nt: TGTGCCTGTAGTACCAACCTCCGGGGCAACACTGAAGCTTTCTTT; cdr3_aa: CACSTNLRGNTEAFF
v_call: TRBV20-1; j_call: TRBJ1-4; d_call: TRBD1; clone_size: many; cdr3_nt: TGCAGTGCTTACAAGGCGGACGGGACAGGGAATGAAAAACTGTTTTTT; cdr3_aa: CSAYKADGTGNEKLFF
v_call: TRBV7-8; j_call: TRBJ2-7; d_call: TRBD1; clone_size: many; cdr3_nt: TGTGCCAGCAGCTTAGCGAGGGGGGACAGGGGCTACGAGCAGTACTTC; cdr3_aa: CASSLARGDRGYEQYF
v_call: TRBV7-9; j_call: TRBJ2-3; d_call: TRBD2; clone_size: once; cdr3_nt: TGTGCCAGCAGCTCAAGCTATATAGGACTAGCAGGAGATACGCAGTATTTT; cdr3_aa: CASSSSYIGLAGDTQYF
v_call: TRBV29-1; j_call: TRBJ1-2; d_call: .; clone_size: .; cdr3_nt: TGCAGCGTAGAACAGAACTATGGCTACACCTTC; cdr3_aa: CSVEQNYGYTF
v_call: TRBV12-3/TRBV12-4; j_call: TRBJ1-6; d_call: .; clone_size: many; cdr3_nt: TGTGCCAGCAGTACCCGACAGGTCGGTTCACCCCTCCACTTT; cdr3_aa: CASSTRQVGSPLHF
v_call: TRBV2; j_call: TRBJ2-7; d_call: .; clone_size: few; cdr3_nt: TGTGCCAGCATGCGGGACGGCGACTCCTACGAGCAGTACTTC; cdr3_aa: CASMRDGDSYEQYF
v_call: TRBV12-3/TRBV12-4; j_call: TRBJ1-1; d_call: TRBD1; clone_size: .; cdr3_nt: TGTGCCAGCAGTAAAGACAGGGCTGAAGCTTTCTTT; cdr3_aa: CASSKDRAEAFF
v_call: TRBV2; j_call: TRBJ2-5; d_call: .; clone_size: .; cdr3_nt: TGTGCCAGCAGTCCCTTGTACCAAGAGACCCAGTACTTC; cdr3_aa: CASSPLYQETQYF
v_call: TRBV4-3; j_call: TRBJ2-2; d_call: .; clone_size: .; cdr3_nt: TGCGCCAGCAGCAAAATGCAAACCGGGGAGCTGTTTTTT; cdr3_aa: CASSKMQTGELFF
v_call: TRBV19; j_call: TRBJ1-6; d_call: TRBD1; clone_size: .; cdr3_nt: TGTGCCAGTAGCCAATTGGGACAGTATAATTCACCCCTCCACTTT; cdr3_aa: CASSQLGQYNSPLHF
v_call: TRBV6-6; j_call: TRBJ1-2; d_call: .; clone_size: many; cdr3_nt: TGTGCCAGCAGTTACTCGGATGGCTACACCTTC; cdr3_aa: CASSYSDGYTF
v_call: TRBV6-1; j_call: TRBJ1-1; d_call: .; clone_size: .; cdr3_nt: TGTGCCAGCAGCTTCAGGCCGGGACCGCGCGAAGCTTTCTTT; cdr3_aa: CASSFRPGPREAFF